This T cell receptor (beta chain) is from a study of T cell responses to AZD1222 COVID-19 vaccine. About this clone itself: What it binds is not known. At one boundary the junction diverges from the germline segment, which might be a read error.

Sequencing was performed with immunoSEQ multiplex PCR; in TCRdb, only in-frame clones are kept and a portion is missing. The sample has about 180,000 clones, 75% to 90% seen once. Study findings and constraints: Clonal diversity was possibly underestimated, and white British individuals and females predominated among donors.

The receptor was derived from an adult in good health. The sequencing here drew on peripheral blood, taken on day 0 of AZD1222 vaccination.

In DNA, the CDR3 is TGTGCCAGCAGTTCAGACCACGGCCAGGGGACTTTT. Protein sequence: CASSSDHGQGTF. The chain combines TRBV12-3 or TRBV12-4 with TRBJ1-4, with D possibly being TRBD1 (6 bases). CDR3 size: 12 residues.